A single sample gave rise to the 17 T cell receptor beta chains below, sequenced in a study of blood T cell repertoires in COVID-19 (dated by TCRdb to between 2020 and 2021). The method behind the library was the immunoSEQ multiplex PCR assay. TCRdb carries this immuneACCESS record with in-frame sequences only. Its versions omit some clonotypes, under half of them owing to an unresolved V gene in the studies checked, with the rest unexplained. The sample table contains roughly 250,000 clones; only one count was recorded for about 89% of them. The ten largest make up roughly 9% of the sample. Sequences were obtained from PBMCs or T cells enriched from blood (not recorded which). All receptors derive from a man aged 40-49 years who had recovered from COVID-19.

This clone was recorded once. V usage is TRBV10-2 and J usage is TRBJ1-2; D gene ambiguous. Trimming shortened V by 7 bases and J by 2 bases, and 11 bases separated the two germline ends. Germline CDR1 WSHSY, CDR2 SAAADI. This CDR3 is 13 amino acids long. CDR3 residues: CASTPGGNYGYTF. CDR3 coding DNA: TGCGCCAGCACCCCGGGAGGGAACTATGGCTACACCTTC.

CDR3 in amino acids: CASSPRPGSGPGTGELFF. CDR3 nucleotide sequence: TGTGCCAGCTCACCAAGGCCCGGCAGCGGCCCGGGTACCGGGGAGCTGTTTTTT. The V gene is TRBV18, the J gene TRBJ2-2, with TRBD2 as a possible D gene (5 bases). V shed 2 bases and J shed 5 bases, with 21 bases lying between them. CDR3 length: 18 residues. The germline V gene encodes CDR1 KGHSH and CDR2 LQKENI. Variable domain in full (rest from reference TRBV18 and TRBJ2-2): NAGVMQNPRHLVRRRGQEARLRCSPMKGHSHVYWYRQLPEEGLKFMVYLQKENIIDESGMPKERFSAEFPKEGPSILRIQQVVRGDSAAYFCASSPRPGSGPGTGELFFGEGSRLTVL.

CDR3 loop: CASSRETRGDTQYF. The DNA for the CDR3 is TGTGCCAGCAGTCGGGAGACCCGGGGAGATACGCAGTATTTT. The V call is TRBV2, the J call TRBJ2-3, with a tentative D call TRBD2 (6 bases). The CDR3 extends over 14 amino acids. CDR1 is SNHLY, CDR2 FYNNEI, per germline. The V end was cut by 5 bases, the J end by 5 bases, with 14 bases between.

CDR3 in amino acids: CASSLNRMSGNTIYF. Here the CDR3 DNA reads TGCGCCAGCAGCTTGAACAGGATGTCTGGAAACACCATATATTTT. The J gene is TRBJ1-3, the V gene TRBV5-1, with D possibly being TRBD1 (5 bases). V lost 1 base and J lost 1, with 9 bases in between. The CDR3 consists of 15 residues. Germline CDR1 reads SGHRS; CDR2 reads YFSETQ.

The rearrangement uses TRBV28 and TRBJ1-5, with D perhaps TRBD1 (6 bases). The V and J ends lost 5 bases and 4 bases respectively, with 12 bases between them. Germline assignment: CDR1 MDHEN and CDR2 SYDVKM. The CDR3 length is 14 residues. For the CDR3, the DNA is TGTGCCAGCAGTCCACAGGGTATGAATCAGCCCCAGCATTTT. Its protein is CASSPQGMNQPQHF.

This chain uses TRBV6-5 with TRBJ1-4; unclear D gene. Trimming took off 5 bases at V and 7 bases at J, with 11 bases between the two ends. The germline gives CDR1 MNHEY, CDR2 SVGAGI. The CDR3 sequence is 13 residues long. For the CDR3, the DNA is TGTGCCAGCAGTATTGGGCAGAGTGAAAAACTGTTTTTT. Translated: CASSIGQSEKLFF.

Here the CDR3 reads CASSSGEYGYTF. The CDR3 DNA follows: TGTGCCAGCAGTTCAGGTGAATATGGCTACACCTTC. The chain combines TRBV12-3 or TRBV12-4 with TRBJ1-2; D unclear. The CDR3 runs to 12 residues. V was trimmed by 4 bases and J by 5 bases, leaving 8 bases between them.

This chain connects TRBV2 to TRBJ2-7; TRBD1 agrees at 7 bases. CDR1 is SNHLY, CDR2 FYNNEI, per germline. Unmatched junction bases numbered 9, after V lost 7 bases and J lost 3 bases. The CDR3 has 14 amino acids. In DNA, the CDR3 is TGTGCCAGCATCCCCTTCCAGGGGGTCTACGAGCAGTACTTC. It codes for CASIPFQGVYEQYF. The full variable domain, its missing parts supplied by reference TRBV2 and TRBJ2-7, is EPEVTQTPSHQVTQMGQEVILRCVPISNHLYFYWYRQILGQKVEFLVSFYNNEISEKSEIFDDQFSVERPDGSNFTLKIRSTKLEDSAMYFCASIPFQGVYEQYFGPGTRLTVT.

V and J are TRBV7-3 and TRBJ1-3; no clear D gene. The CDR3 has 20 residues. CDR1 SGHTA and CDR2 FQGTGA come from the germline V gene. With 3 bases removed from V and 0 bases from J, the gap between germline ends came to 24 bases. The CDR3 spells CASSLGIETGWTPSGNTIYF. For the CDR3, the DNA is TGTGCCAGCAGCTTGGGGATAGAAACGGGTTGGACTCCCTCTGGAAACACCATATATTTT.

This chain links TRBV6-6 with TRBJ2-7; the match to TRBD1 covers 8 bases. This CDR3 region has 13 residues. Germline CDR1 and CDR2: MNHNY and SVGAGI (reference sequence). V gave up 6 bases and J gave up 2 bases; unmatched junction bases: 3. CDR3 in amino acids: CASSGQGTYEQYF. CDR3 bases: TGTGCCAGCAGCGGACAGGGCACCTACGAGCAGTACTTC.

The rearrangement joins TRBV24-1 to TRBJ2-1; TRBD2 aligns across 9 bases. This CDR3 comprises 17 residues. Trimming at V came to 2 bases and at J to 1 base, leaving 5 bases not matched to a gene. Germline V gives CDR1 KGHDR, CDR2 SFDVKD. The CDR3 coding sequence is TGTGCCACCAGTGATTCCTGGACTAGCGATTCCTACAATGAGCAGTTCTTC. Translation gives CATSDSWTSDSYNEQFF.

The rearrangement uses TRBV11-2 and TRBJ2-3; TRBD2 agrees at 7 bases. V shed 6 bases and J 5 bases; nucleotides not matched to a gene: 8. This CDR3 has 14 residues. CDR1 is SGHAT, CDR2 FQNNGV, per germline. The CDR3 spells CASRGLEPRDTQYF. CDR3 coding DNA: TGTGCCAGCAGAGGACTAGAACCTCGAGATACGCAGTATTTT.

This rearrangement joins TRBV2 to TRBJ2-3, with 12 bases identical to TRBD2. V lost 4 bases and J lost 3; bases outside the gene matches: 11. This CDR3 contains 18 residues. Looked up from germline, CDR1 is SNHLY and CDR2 is FYNNEI. The DNA of the CDR3 is TGTGCCAGCAGTGTGCGACTAGCGGGGGCCTCGGGGACAGATACGCAGTATTTT. Translated, it gives CASSVRLAGASGTDTQYF.

V is TRBV19 and J is TRBJ2-1, with 10 bases matching TRBD2. Per germline, CDR1 LNHDA and CDR2 SQIVND (reference sequence). CDR3 length equals 14 residues. After removal of 7 bases from V and 9 bases from J, the junction contained 9 bases not matched to a gene. The CDR3 reads CASMGLAGVGEQFF. CDR3 bases: TGTGCCAGTATGGGGCTAGCGGGGGTGGGTGAGCAGTTCTTC. The whole variable domain, filled in from reference TRBV19 and TRBJ2-1, reads DGGITQSPKYLFRKEGQNVTLSCEQNLNHDAMYWYRQDPGQGLRLIYYSQIVNDFQKGDIAEGYSVSREKKESFPLTVTSAQKNPTAFYLCASMGLAGVGEQFFGPGTRLTVL.

The rearrangement uses TRBV5-6 and TRBJ2-7; 11 bases are shared with TRBD2. Trimming cost V 3 bases and J 4 bases; bases outside gene matches: 9. CDR3 size: 16 residues. Per the germline V gene, CDR1 is SGHDT and CDR2 is YYEEEE. CDR3 DNA sequence: TGTGCCAGCAGCTGGACTTACGGGACTAGCGGATACGAGCAGTACTTC. Protein: CASSWTYGTSGYEQYF.

This chain connects TRBV25-1 to TRBJ2-2, with D tentatively TRBD2 (6 bases). The CDR3 is 16 amino acids. CDR1 and CDR2 from the germline V gene are MGHDK and SYGVNS. V was cut by 3 bases and J by 4 bases, with 15 bases left in between. The CDR3 DNA reads TGTGCCAGCAGTGATCGTACGGACGGGGGCACCGGGGAGCTGTTTTTT. Amino acids: CASSDRTDGGTGELFF.

The chain carries TRBV5-1 and TRBJ2-1; D is possibly TRBD2 (5 bases). The CDR3 totals 15 residues. Trimming pared 3 bases from V and 3 bases from J, leaving 13 bases between. The germline V gene encodes CDR1 SGHRS and CDR2 YFSETQ. The CDR3 sequence: CASSSDSAFYNEQFF. The CDR3, as DNA: TGCGCCAGCAGCTCGGACTCCGCCTTCTACAATGAGCAGTTCTTC.